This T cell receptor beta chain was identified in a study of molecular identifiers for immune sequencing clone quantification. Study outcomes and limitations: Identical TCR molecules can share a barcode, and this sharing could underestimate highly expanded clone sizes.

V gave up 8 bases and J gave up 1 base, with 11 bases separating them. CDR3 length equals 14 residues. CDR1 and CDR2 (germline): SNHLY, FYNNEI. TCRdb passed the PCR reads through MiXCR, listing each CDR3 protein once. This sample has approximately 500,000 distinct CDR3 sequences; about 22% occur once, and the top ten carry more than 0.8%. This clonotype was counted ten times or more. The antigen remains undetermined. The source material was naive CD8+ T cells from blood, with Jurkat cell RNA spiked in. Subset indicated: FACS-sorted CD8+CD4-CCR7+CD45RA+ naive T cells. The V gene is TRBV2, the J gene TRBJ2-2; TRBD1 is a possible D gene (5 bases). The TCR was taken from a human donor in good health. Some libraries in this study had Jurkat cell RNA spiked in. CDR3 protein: CASSQTVNTGELFF. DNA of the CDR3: TGTGCCAGCTCCCAGACAGTGAACACCGGGGAGCTGTTTTTT.